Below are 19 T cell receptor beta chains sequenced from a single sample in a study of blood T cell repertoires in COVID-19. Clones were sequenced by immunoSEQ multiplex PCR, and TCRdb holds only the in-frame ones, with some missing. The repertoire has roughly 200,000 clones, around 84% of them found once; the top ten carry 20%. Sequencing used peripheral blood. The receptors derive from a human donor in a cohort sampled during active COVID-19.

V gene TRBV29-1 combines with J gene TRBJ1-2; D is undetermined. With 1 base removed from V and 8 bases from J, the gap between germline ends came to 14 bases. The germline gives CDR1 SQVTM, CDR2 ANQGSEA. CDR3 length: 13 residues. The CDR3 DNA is TGCAGCGTTGAAGTACTTCCAGGCGAAGGCTACACCTTC. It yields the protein CSVEVLPGEGYTF.

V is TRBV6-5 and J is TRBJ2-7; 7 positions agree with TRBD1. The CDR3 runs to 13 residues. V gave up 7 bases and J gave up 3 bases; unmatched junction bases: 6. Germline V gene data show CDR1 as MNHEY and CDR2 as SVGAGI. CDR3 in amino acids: CASKRQGSYEQYV. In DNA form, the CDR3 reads TGTGCCAGCAAAAGACAGGGTAGCTACGAGCAGTACGTC.

The CDR3 here is CASSETRPGTGGGYTF. The CDR3 DNA sequence: TGTGCCAGCAGTGAAACAAGACCCGGGACAGGGGGAGGCTACACCTTC. The V and J genes are TRBV6-1 and TRBJ1-2; TRBD1 matches 11 bases. The CDR3 is 16 residues long. Germline V gene data show CDR1 as MNHNS and CDR2 as SASEGT. J was trimmed by 8 bases and V by 2 bases; bases with no gene match: 10.

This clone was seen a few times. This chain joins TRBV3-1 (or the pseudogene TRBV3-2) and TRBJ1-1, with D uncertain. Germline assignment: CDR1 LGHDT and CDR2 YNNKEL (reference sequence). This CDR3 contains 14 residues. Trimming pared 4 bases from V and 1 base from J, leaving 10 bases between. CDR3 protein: CASSPARQNTEAFF. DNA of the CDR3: TGTGCCAGCAGCCCTGCCAGACAGAACACTGAAGCTTTCTTT.

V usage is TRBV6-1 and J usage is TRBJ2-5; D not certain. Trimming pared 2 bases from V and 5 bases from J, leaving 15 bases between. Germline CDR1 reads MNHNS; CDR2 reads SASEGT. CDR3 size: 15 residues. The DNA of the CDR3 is TGTGCCAGCAGTGAAAGACCGAACTTCAGGGAGACCCAGTACTTC. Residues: CASSERPNFRETQYF.

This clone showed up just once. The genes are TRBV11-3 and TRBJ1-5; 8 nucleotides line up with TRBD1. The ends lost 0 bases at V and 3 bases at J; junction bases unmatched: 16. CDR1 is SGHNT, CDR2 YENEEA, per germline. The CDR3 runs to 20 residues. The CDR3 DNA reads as TGTGCCAGCAGCTTAGAGTGTTTGACAGGGGACGGACCCCCCAATCAGCCCCAGCATTTT. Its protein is CASSLECLTGDGPPNQPQHF.

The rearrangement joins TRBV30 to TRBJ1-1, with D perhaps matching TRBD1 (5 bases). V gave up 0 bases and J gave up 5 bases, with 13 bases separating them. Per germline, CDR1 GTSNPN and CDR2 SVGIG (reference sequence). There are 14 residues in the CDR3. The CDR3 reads CAWSVSQGQTEAFF. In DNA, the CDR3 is TGTGCCTGGAGTGTAAGTCAGGGCCAGACTGAAGCTTTCTTT.

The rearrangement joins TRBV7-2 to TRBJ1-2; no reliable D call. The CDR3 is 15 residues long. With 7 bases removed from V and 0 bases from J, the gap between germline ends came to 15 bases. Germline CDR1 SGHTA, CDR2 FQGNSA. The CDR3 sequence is CASTLENSANYGYTF. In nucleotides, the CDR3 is TGTGCCAGCACCCTAGAGAATTCAGCTAACTATGGCTACACCTTC.

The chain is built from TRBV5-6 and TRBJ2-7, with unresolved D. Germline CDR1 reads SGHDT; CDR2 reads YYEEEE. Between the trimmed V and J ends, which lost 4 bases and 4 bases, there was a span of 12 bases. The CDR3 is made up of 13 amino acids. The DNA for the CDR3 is TGTGCCAGCAGCCAGACCAACAGATACGAGCAGTACTTC. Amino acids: CASSQTNRYEQYF.

CDR3 sequence: CASSIGRASGANVLTF. The CDR3 region has the DNA TGTGCCAGTAGTATCGGCAGGGCCTCTGGGGCCAACGTCCTGACTTTC. V usage is TRBV19 and J usage is TRBJ2-6, with D maybe TRBD1 (5 bases). Per germline, CDR1 LNHDA and CDR2 SQIVND (reference sequence). V was clipped by 3 bases and J by 0 bases, with 9 bases between them. CDR3 length equals 16 residues.

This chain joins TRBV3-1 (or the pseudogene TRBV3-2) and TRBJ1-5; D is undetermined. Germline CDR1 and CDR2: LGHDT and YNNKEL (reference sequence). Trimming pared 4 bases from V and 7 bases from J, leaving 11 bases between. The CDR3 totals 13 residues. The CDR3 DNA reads TGTGCCAGCAGCCCGGCCGGGGAACAGCCCCAGCATTTT. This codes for CASSPAGEQPQHF.

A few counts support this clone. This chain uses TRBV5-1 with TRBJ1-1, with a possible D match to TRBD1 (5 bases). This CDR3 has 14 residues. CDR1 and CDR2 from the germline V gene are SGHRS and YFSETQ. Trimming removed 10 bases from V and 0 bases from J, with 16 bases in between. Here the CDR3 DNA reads TGCGCCTCCAGAAGACAGCCCATGAACACTGAAGCTTTCTTT. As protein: CASRRQPMNTEAFF.

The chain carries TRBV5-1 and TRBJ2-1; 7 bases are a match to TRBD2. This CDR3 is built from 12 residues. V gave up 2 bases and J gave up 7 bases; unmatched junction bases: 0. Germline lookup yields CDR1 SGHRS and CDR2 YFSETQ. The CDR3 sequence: CASSFSGNEQFF. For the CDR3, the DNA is TGCGCCAGCAGCTTTAGCGGGAATGAGCAGTTCTTC.

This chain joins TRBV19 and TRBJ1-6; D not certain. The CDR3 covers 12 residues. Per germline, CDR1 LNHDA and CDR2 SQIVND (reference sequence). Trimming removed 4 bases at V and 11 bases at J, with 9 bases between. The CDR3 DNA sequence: TGTGCCAGTAGTAATCAGCGTCCACCCCTCCACTTT. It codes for CASSNQRPPLHF.

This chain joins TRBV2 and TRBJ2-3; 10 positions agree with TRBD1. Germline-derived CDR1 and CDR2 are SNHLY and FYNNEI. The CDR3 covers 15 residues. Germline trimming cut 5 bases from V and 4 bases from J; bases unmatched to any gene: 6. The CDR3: CASSPDRGLSDTQYF. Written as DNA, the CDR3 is TGTGCCAGCAGTCCCGACAGGGGGCTCTCAGATACGCAGTATTTT.

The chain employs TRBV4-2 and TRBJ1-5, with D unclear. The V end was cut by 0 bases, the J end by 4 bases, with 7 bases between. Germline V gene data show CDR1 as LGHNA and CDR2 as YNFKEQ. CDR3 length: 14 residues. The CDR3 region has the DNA TGTGCCAGCAGCCAAGATGGAGGTAATCAGCCCCAGCATTTT. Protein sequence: CASSQDGGNQPQHF.

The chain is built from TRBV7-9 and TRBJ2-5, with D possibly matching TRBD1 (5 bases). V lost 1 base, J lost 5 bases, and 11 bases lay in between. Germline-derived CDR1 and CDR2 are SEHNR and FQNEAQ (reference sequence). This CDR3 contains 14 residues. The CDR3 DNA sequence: TGTGCCAGCAGCTTAGAGGGTGGGGCTGAGACCCAGTACTTC. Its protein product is CASSLEGGAETQYF.

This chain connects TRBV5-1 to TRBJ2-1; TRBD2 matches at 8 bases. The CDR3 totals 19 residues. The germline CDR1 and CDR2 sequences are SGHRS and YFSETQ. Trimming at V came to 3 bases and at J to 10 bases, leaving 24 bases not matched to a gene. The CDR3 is CASSSLGGRSGGPPAEQFF. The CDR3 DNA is TGCGCCAGCAGCTCCCTTGGTGGAAGGAGCGGGGGACCCCCGGCGGAGCAGTTCTTC.

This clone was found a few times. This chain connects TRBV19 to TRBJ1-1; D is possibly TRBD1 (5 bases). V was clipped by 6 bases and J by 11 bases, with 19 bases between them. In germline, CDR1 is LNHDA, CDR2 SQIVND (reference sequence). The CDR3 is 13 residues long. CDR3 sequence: CASSQTGVGGAFF. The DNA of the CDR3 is TGTGCCAGTAGCCAGACGGGGGTTGGTGGCGCTTTCTTT.